The next 15 T cell receptor beta chains were all read from a single sample in a study of T-cell memory formation after mild COVID-19. TCRdb re-analysed the 5' RACE reads in MiXCR, keeping a single row per CDR3 protein. The sample records roughly 480,000 distinct CDR3 sequences, about 23% being singletons. The sequenced sample was PBMCs or a T cell subset sorted from them (not recorded which). These receptors were obtained from an adult woman who had mild COVID-19 (a few samples of this study predate the infection). Cell type and time point are not known.

This clonotype came up a few times. The V gene is TRBV6-5, the J gene TRBJ1-5; tentatively, D is TRBD1 (5 bases). Trimming took off 8 bases at V and 11 bases at J, with 16 bases between the two ends. Germline V gene lookup returns CDR1 MNHEY and CDR2 SVGAGI. CDR3 length: 12 residues. CDR3 amino acids: CASGRGGAAQHF. The CDR3 nucleotides read TGTGCCAGCGGGCGGGGCGGCGCAGCCCAGCATTTT.

This clonotype was recorded a few times. This chain joins TRBV7-2 and TRBJ2-6, with TRBD2 as a possible D gene (7 bases). Germline V gene lookup returns CDR1 SGHTA and CDR2 FQGNSA. This CDR3 has 17 residues. V dropped 2 bases and J dropped 2 bases, with 13 bases sitting between them. The CDR3 sequence is CASSLRGEGAGANVLTF. The DNA of the CDR3 is TGTGCCAGCAGCTTAAGGGGGGAGGGCGCTGGGGCCAACGTCCTGACTTTC.

CDR3: CASSSGQGLSYNEQFF. Written as DNA, the CDR3 is TGTGCCAGCAGCTCTGGACAGGGACTCTCCTACAATGAGCAGTTCTTC. The chain carries TRBV7-2 and TRBJ2-1, with 8 bases fitting TRBD1. The ends lost 4 bases at V and 0 bases at J; junction bases unmatched: 5. The germline CDR1 and CDR2 sequences are SGHTA and FQGNSA. CDR3 length: 16 residues.

The CDR3 reads CASSKPGSSSSGANVLTF. In DNA form, the CDR3 reads TGTGCCAGCAGCAAACCGGGATCTTCCTCCTCTGGGGCCAACGTCCTGACTTTC. This chain links TRBV7-9 with TRBJ2-6; TRBD2 might be the D (5 bases). CDR1 is SEHNR and CDR2 is FQNEAQ in the germline V gene (reference sequence). The ends were cut back, 5 bases at V and 0 bases at J, with 17 bases in the middle. The CDR3 has 18 amino acids.

Note on this clonotype: The junction and the germline gene differ at one end; a read error may be behind it. This chain links TRBV3-1 with TRBJ1-1; the D gene is possibly TRBD1 (5 bases). The CDR3 has 13 amino acids. In germline, CDR1 is LGHDT, CDR2 YNNKEL (reference sequence). The CDR3 coding sequence is TGTGCCACCAGCATGGGGGGAAACACTGAAGCTTTCTTT. Its protein is CATSMGGNTEAFF.

The chain employs TRBV11-2 and TRBJ2-7; 14 bases match TRBD2. CDR1 and CDR2 from the germline V gene are SGHAT and FQNNGV. The CDR3 length is 14 residues. The V segment lost 5 bases and the J segment 11 bases; nucleotides outside the gene matches: 8. The CDR3 region has the DNA TGTGCCAGCAGCCCCGGGACTAGCGGGAGTAGGAAGTACTTC. The encoded protein is CASSPGTSGSRKYF.

The rearrangement links TRBV7-3 to TRBJ2-7; a possible D gene is TRBD1 (6 bases). CDR3 length: 14 amino acids. Germline loops: CDR1 SGHTA, CDR2 FQGTGA. Trimming removed 5 bases from V and 5 bases from J, with 16 bases in between. The CDR3, as DNA: TGTGCCAGCAGCCCCGGTACAGGGTCTAACGAGCAGTACTTC. It is translated as CASSPGTGSNEQYF.

The V and J genes are TRBV9 and TRBJ1-2; D unresolved. This CDR3 region has 14 residues. Germline lookup yields CDR1 SGDLS and CDR2 YYNGEE. V lost 0 bases and J lost 0, with 6 bases in between. The CDR3 here is CASSVGTANYGYTF. In DNA form, the CDR3 reads TGTGCCAGCAGCGTAGGGACGGCTAACTATGGCTACACCTTC. Drawing the rest from reference TRBV9 and TRBJ1-2, the complete variable domain is DSGVTQTPKHLITATGQRVTLRCSPRSGDLSVYWYQQSLDQGLQFLIQYYNGEERAKGNILERFSAQQFPDLHSELNLSSLELGDSALYFCASSVGTANYGYTFGSGTRLTVV.

This clonotype was found many times. The chain employs TRBV20-1 and TRBJ2-6; 7 nucleotides agree with TRBD1. The trim removed 2 bases at V and 2 bases at J, leaving 6 bases unmatched. The germline V gene encodes CDR1 DFQATT and CDR2 SNEGSKA (reference sequence). This CDR3 region has 16 residues. The CDR3 region has the DNA TGCAGTGCTAGACCGACAGGGAGCACTGGGGCCAACGTCCTGACTTTC. This sequence encodes CSARPTGSTGANVLTF.

This clonotype occurred a few times. This chain joins TRBV5-1 and TRBJ2-7; the D is unclear. Trimming took off 0 bases at V and 2 bases at J, with 12 bases between the two ends. The CDR3 has 15 amino acids. The V gene's germline CDR1 is SGHRS and CDR2 YFSETQ. This CDR3 reads CASSLEPGSAYEQYF. The CDR3 DNA sequence: TGCGCCAGCAGCTTGGAACCGGGCTCCGCCTACGAGCAGTACTTC.

This clonotype appeared a few times. V usage is TRBV30 and J usage is TRBJ1-3; tentatively, D is TRBD1 (5 bases). The CDR3 is 12 residues long. V lost 4 bases and J 4 bases, leaving 8 bases between the germline ends. The V gene's germline CDR1 is GTSNPN and CDR2 SVGIG (reference sequence). In DNA form, the CDR3 reads TGTGCCTGGACAGGGAACGGAAACACCATATATTTT. This codes for CAWTGNGNTIYF.

This clonotype came up a few times. The chain carries TRBV20-1 and TRBJ1-2; D not certain. Germline V CDR1 and CDR2: DFQATT, SNEGSKA (reference sequence). The CDR3 spans 13 residues. V dropped 1 base and J dropped 8 bases, with 14 bases sitting between them. Written as DNA, the CDR3 is TGCAGTGCTAGAGCGGCCGGCTTCGTGGGCTACACCTTC. This translates into CSARAAGFVGYTF.

This clonotype has just a few counts. The CDR3 bases are TGTGCCAGCAGCTTAGGCGGGGGCGAACATGGCTACACCTTC. Amino acids: CASSLGGGEHGYTF. This sequence joins TRBV7-9 and TRBJ1-2; a weak D match, TRBD1 (6 bases). The germline V gene has CDR1 SEHNR and CDR2 FQNEAQ (reference sequence). V lost 1 base, J lost 6 bases, and 12 bases lay in between. This CDR3 contains 14 residues. Based on the CDR3 plus reference TRBV7-9 and TRBJ1-2, the full variable domain is DTGVSQNPRHKITKRGQNVTFRCDPISEHNRLYWYRQTLGQGPEFLTYFQNEAQLEKSRLLSDRFSAERPKGSFSTLEIQRTEQGDSAMYLCASSLGGGEHGYTFGSGTRLTVV.

The chain has TRBV12-3 or TRBV12-4 and TRBJ2-5, with 8 bases identical to TRBD2. The CDR3 contains 15 residues. Unmatched junction bases numbered 12, after V lost 6 bases and J lost 6 bases. The CDR3 reads CASRLGAGGLKTQYF. CDR3 bases: TGTGCCAGCAGATTGGGGGCGGGGGGCCTGAAGACCCAGTACTTC.

This chain connects TRBV5-6 to TRBJ2-3; 10 bases match TRBD2. V lost 4 bases and J lost 4; bases outside the gene matches: 9. CDR1 is SGHDT, CDR2 YYEEEE, per germline. The CDR3 has 16 residues. CDR3 in amino acids: CASSRQAGGLPDTQYF. The CDR3, as DNA: TGTGCCAGCAGCCGACAAGCGGGGGGGCTTCCAGATACGCAGTATTTT.